The clone carrying this T cell receptor (beta chain) has a count of ten or more. As yet, its antigen is unknown. This entry comes from a study of CD8 T cells in ankylosing spondylitis. Study-level findings and limits: Blood from ankylosing spondylitis patients appeared to carry a characteristic roughly 8-variant TCR beta motif.

This CDR3 contains 11 residues. Germline CDR1 is PRHDT and CDR2 is FYEKMQ (reference sequence). V lost 1 base and J 4 bases, leaving 2 bases between the germline ends. Via MiXCR, TCRdb re-called the 5' RACE reads, giving one row per CDR3 protein. Of about 90,000 distinct CDR3 sequences listed, about 8.1% are singletons. The clonotype originates from a male donor with ankylosing spondylitis. The sample was blood, either unsorted or a sorted T cell fraction (not recorded which). The V and J genes are TRBV13 and TRBJ2-7; D is unclear. CDR3 protein: CASSLAYEQYF. The CDR3 DNA reads as TGTGCCAGCAGCTTAGCATACGAGCAGTACTTC.